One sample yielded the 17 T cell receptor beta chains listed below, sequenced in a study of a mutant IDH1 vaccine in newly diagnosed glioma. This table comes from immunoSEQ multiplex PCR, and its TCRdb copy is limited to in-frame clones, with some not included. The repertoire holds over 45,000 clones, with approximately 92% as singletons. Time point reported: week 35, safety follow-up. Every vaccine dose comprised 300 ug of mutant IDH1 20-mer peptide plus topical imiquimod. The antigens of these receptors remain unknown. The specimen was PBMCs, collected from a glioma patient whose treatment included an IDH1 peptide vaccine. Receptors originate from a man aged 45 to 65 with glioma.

CDR3 nucleotide sequence: TGCAGCGTGGAGGGAACCGGGACAGTCTCCTACGAGCAGTACTTC. Its protein is CSVEGTGTVSYEQYF. The chain carries TRBV29-1 and TRBJ2-7, with D perhaps matching TRBD1 (7 bases). Trimming cost V 6 bases and J 0 bases, with 18 bases left between them. Germline CDR1 SQVTM, CDR2 ANQGSEA. The CDR3 loop spans 15 amino acids.

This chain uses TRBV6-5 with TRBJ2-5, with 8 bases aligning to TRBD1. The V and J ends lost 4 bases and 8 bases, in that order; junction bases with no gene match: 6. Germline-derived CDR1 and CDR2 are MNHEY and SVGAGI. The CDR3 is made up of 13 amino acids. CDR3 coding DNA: TGTGCCAGCAGTTCCGGACAGGGAGGTACCCAGTACTTC. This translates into CASSSGQGGTQYF.

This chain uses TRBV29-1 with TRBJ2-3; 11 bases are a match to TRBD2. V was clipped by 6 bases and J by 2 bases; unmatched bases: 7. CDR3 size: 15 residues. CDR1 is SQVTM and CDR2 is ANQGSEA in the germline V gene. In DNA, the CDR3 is TGCAGCGTGAGGGGACTAGCGGCTACCACAGATACGCAGTATTTT. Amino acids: CSVRGLAATTDTQYF.

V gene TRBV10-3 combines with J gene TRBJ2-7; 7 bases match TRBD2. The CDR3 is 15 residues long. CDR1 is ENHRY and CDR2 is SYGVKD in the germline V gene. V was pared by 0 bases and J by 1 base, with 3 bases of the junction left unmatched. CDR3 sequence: CAISESGRKSYEQYF. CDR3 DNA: TGTGCCATCAGTGAGTCCGGGAGGAAGTCCTACGAGCAGTACTTC.

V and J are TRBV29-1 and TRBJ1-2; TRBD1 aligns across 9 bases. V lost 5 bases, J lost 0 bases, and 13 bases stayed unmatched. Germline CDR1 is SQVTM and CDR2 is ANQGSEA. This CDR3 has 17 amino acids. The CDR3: CSVSTGTGSLSNYGYTF. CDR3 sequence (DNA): TGCAGCGTTTCTACCGGGACAGGGAGCCTCTCTAACTATGGCTACACCTTC.

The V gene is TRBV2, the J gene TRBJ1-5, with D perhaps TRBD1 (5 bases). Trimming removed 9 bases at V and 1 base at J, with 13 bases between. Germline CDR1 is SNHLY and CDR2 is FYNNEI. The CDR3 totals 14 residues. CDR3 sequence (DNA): TGTGCCAGTCGAGACGGGGGGAGCAATCAGCCCCAGCATTTT. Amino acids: CASRDGGSNQPQHF.

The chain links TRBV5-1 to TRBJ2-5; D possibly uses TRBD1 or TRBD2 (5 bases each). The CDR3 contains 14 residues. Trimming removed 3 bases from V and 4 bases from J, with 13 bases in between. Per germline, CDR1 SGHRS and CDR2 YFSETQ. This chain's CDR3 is CASSSGTVPETQYF. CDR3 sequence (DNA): TGCGCCAGCAGCTCGGGGACGGTCCCAGAGACCCAGTACTTC.

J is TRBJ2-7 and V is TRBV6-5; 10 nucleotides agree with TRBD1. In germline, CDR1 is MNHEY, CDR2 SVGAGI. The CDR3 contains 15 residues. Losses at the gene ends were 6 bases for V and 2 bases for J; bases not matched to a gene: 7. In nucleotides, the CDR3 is TGTGCCAGCAGATTGTGGGGACAGGGGACCTACGAGCAGTACTTC. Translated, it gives CASRLWGQGTYEQYF.

CDR3 sequence (DNA): TGTGCCAGCAGCCCGGGACAGGGAGACTATGGCTACACCTTC. Residues: CASSPGQGDYGYTF. The chain combines TRBV21-1 with TRBJ1-2; the table's D call TRBD1 went unverified against the DNA. TRBV21-1 is a known pseudogene. The CDR3 has 14 residues.

CDR3 residues: CASSRWTGSSTSTDTQYF. In nucleotides, the CDR3 is TGTGCCAGCAGCCGATGGACAGGCTCTTCGACTAGCACAGATACGCAGTATTTT. This sequence joins TRBV7-9 and TRBJ2-3, with 7 bases fitting TRBD1. CDR3 length: 18 amino acids. Germline V gene data show CDR1 as SEHNR and CDR2 as FQNEAQ (reference sequence). J gave up 0 bases and V 5 bases, and 14 bases lay outside the gene matches.

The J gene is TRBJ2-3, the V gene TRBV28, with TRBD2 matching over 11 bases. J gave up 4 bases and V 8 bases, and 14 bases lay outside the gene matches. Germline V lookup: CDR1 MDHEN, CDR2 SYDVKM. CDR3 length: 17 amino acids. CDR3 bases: TGTGCCAGCCCCGGGGGACTAGCGGAATCGGGTGCAGATACGCAGTATTTT. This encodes CASPGGLAESGADTQYF.

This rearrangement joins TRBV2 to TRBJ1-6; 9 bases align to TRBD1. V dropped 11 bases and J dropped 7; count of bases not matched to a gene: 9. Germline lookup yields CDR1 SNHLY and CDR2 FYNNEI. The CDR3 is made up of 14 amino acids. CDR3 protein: CAGRTGAPNSPLHF. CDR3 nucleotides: TGTGCCGGCCGGACAGGGGCCCCAAATTCACCCCTCCACTTT.

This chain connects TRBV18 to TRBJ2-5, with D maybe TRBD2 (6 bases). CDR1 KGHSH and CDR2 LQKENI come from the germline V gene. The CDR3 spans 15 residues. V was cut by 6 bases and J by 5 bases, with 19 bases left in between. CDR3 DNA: TGTGCCAGCTCCCCTAAGGAGGGAACGTGGGAGACCCAGTACTTC. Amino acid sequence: CASSPKEGTWETQYF.

DNA for the CDR3: TGTGCCAGCAGACAGGTTGACCACTACGAGCAGTACTTC. Its protein product is CASRQVDHYEQYF. The V gene is TRBV4-2, the J gene TRBJ2-7; D possibly corresponds to TRBD1 (5 bases). The CDR3 is 13 residues long. Germline loops: CDR1 LGHNA, CDR2 YNFKEQ. Trimming removed 6 bases at V and 3 bases at J, with 12 bases between.

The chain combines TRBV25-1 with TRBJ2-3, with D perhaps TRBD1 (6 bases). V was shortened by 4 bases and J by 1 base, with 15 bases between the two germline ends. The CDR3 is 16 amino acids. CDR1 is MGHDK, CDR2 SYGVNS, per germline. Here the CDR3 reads CASSGQGIAGTDTQYF. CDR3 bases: TGTGCCAGCAGTGGCCAGGGGATTGCCGGCACAGATACGCAGTATTTT.

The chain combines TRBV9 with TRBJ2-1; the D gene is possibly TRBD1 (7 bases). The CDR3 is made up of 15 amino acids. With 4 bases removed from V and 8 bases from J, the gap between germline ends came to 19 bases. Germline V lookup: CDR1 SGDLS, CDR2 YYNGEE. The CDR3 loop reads CASSPGGGSLDEQFF. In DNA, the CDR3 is TGTGCCAGCAGCCCAGGAGGGGGCTCGTTGGATGAGCAGTTCTTC.

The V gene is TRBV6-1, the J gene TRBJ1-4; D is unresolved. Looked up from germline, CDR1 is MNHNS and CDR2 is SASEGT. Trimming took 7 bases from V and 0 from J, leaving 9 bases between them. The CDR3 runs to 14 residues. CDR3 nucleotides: TGTGCCAGCAAATCTGTAGCAACTAATGAAAAACTGTTTTTT. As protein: CASKSVATNEKLFF.